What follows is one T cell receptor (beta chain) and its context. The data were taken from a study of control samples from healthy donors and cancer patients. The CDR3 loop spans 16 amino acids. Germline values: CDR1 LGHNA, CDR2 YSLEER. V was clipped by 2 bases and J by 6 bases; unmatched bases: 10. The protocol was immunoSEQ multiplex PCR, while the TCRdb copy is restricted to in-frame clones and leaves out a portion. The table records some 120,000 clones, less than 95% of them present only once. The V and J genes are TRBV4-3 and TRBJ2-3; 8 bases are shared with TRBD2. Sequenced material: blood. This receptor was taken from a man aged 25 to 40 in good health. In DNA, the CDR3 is TGCGCCAGCAGCCAACTAGCGGGCACGAGGGGGGATACGCAGTATTTT. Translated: CASSQLAGTRGDTQYF.